This is a list of T cell receptor beta chains from one sample in a study of T cell repertoires in cytomegalovirus infection. TCRdb re-called the reads with MiXCR, one entry per CDR3 protein. The sample holds around 320,000 distinct CDR3 sequences, around 9.5% seen once. Material: PBMCs. These receptor sequences come from a human donor in good health (CMV status not recorded). Some clones in this sample may be carry-over from other donors' samples. Both conserved end residues are part of each CDR3. The D gene is left open where the match is weak. Clone size is shown for a subset of rows, as once, few, many or a class of expanded clone.

.,TRBV5-1,.,TRBJ2-4,CASSSVGTTNIQYF,TGCGCCAGCAGCTCGGTTGGAACGACAAACATTCAGTACTTC
.,TRBV5-5,few,TRBJ1-1,CASSLLHPWEAFF,TGTGCCAGCAGCTTGCTCCACCCCTGGGAAGCTTTCTTT
.,TRBV5-5,few,TRBJ1-1,CASHDGYTEAFF,TGTGCCAGCCATGACGGGTACACTGAAGCTTTCTTT
TRBD2,TRBV7-9,many,TRBJ2-1,CASSPPLAGGPTYNEQFF,TGTGCCAGCAGCCCCCCTTTGGCGGGGGGACCTACCTACAATGAGCAGTTCTTC
.,TRBV11-2,few,TRBJ1-2,CASSSDDRTIRGYTF,TGTGCCAGCAGCTCTGACGACAGAACGATACGAGGCTACACCTTC
.,TRBV4-2,many,TRBJ2-2,CASTRTSGNTGELFF,TGTGCCAGCACCCGTACCTCTGGCAACACCGGGGAGCTGTTTTTT
TRBD2,TRBV28,.,TRBJ2-3,CASSPSGSSNTQYF,TGTGCCAGCAGTCCTAGCGGGAGCTCGAATACGCAGTATTTT
TRBD1,TRBV10-3,many,TRBJ1-1,CAIRQGGTEAFF,TGTGCCATCAGACAGGGGGGGACTGAAGCTTTCTTT
.,TRBV30,.,TRBJ2-1,CAWGRDLGFPYNEQFF,TGTGCCTGGGGGCGTGATTTGGGTTTTCCATACAATGAGCAGTTCTTC
TRBD1,TRBV9,few,TRBJ1-6,CASRGTGRSPLHF,TGTGCCAGCAGAGGGACAGGGCGTTCACCCCTCCACTTT
.,TRBV28,.,TRBJ2-7,CASSAPGWSSYEQYF,TGTGCCAGCAGTGCCCCGGGGTGGAGCTCCTACGAGCAGTACTTC
.,TRBV10-3,.,TRBJ2-3,CAISDWGAHTDTQYF,TGTGCCATCAGTGATTGGGGCGCACACACAGATACGCAGTATTTT
TRBD1,TRBV12-3/TRBV12-4,.,TRBJ2-7,CASNGQGSYEQYF,TGTGCCAGCAACGGACAGGGCTCCTACGAGCAGTACTTC
TRBD1,TRBV7-2,few,TRBJ1-2,CASSARQGNYGYTF,TGTGCCAGCAGCGCGAGACAGGGAAACTATGGCTACACCTTC
.,TRBV4-3,few,TRBJ2-5,CASSQDTGLETQYF,TGCGCCAGCAGCCAAGATACGGGTTTGGAGACCCAGTACTTC
TRBD1,TRBV20-1,.,TRBJ1-5,CSASAGTASNQPQHF,TGCAGTGCTTCGGCCGGGACAGCGAGCAATCAGCCCCAGCATTTT
.,TRBV7-2,many,TRBJ1-1,CASSLKGLEAFF,TGTGCCAGCAGCTTAAAGGGTCTGGAAGCTTTCTTT
.,TRBV20-1,many,TRBJ2-1,CSASSGLGTPNF,TGCAGTGCTAGTTCTGGGCTCGGGACACCCAACTTC
TRBD1,TRBV11-1,few,TRBJ1-1,CASSLRDSKAFF,TGTGCCAGCAGCTTAAGGGACAGTAAAGCTTTCTTT
.,TRBV11-2,many,TRBJ1-5,CASSLDGHRNQPQHF,TGTGCCAGCAGCTTAGACGGGCACCGCAATCAGCCCCAGCATTTT
.,TRBV6-5,few,TRBJ2-3,CASRNSGASTDTQYF,TGTGCCAGCAGGAATAGCGGAGCTAGCACAGATACGCAGTATTTT
.,TRBV7-2,.,TRBJ2-3,CASSLRRGRVDTQYF,TGTGCCAGCAGCTTAAGGAGGGGGCGGGTAGATACGCAGTATTTT
.,TRBV7-2,many,TRBJ1-2,CASSPGQPTYGYTF,TGTGCCAGCAGCCCAGGACAGCCAACCTATGGCTACACCTTC
TRBD1,TRBV7-3,many,TRBJ2-1,CASSETLGYRGRSDNEQFF,TGTGCCAGCAGCGAGACCTTGGGGTACAGGGGGCGGTCGGATAATGAGCAGTTCTTC
.,TRBV7-2,few,TRBJ2-1,CASSLTAVNEQFF,TGTGCCAGCAGCTTAACGGCTGTCAATGAGCAGTTCTTC
.,TRBV7-2,many,TRBJ1-5,CASSFRAGINQPQHF,TGTGCCAGCAGCTTCCGGGCGGGAATCAATCAGCCCCAGCATTTT
.,TRBV20-1,.,TRBJ2-7,CSVPPSMADTYEQYF,TGCAGTGTGCCCCCGTCTATGGCGGACACCTACGAGCAGTACTTC
.,TRBV28,.,TRBJ1-6,CASRLTLKTSSPLHF,TGTGCCAGCAGACTTACTCTCAAAACGAGTTCACCCCTCCACTTT
TRBD1,TRBV6-5,many,TRBJ2-7,CASRRTGGFDEQYF,TGTGCCAGCAGAAGGACAGGGGGCTTCGACGAGCAGTACTTC
TRBD1,TRBV20-1,.,TRBJ1-5,CSSDRALGPQHF,TGCAGTTCAGACAGGGCCCTGGGGCCCCAGCATTTT
.,TRBV25-1,few,TRBJ2-3,CASSVGVYTQYF,TGTGCCTCTTCCGTTGGAGTATATACGCAGTATTTT
TRBD2,TRBV27,few,TRBJ2-7,CASSPGLAGHEQYF,TGTGCCAGCAGCCCCGGACTAGCGGGCCACGAGCAGTACTTC